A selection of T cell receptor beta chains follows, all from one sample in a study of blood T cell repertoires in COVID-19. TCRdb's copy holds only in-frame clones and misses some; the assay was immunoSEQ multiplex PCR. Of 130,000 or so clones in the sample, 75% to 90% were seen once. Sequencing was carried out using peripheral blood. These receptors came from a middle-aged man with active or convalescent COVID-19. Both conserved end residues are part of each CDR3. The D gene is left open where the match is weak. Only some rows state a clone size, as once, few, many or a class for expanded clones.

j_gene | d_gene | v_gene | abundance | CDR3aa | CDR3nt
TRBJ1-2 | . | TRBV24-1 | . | CATSRGQHYGYTF | TGTGCCACCAGTCGCGGACAGCACTATGGCTACACCTTC
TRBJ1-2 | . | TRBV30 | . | CAWSEGHRSGGYTF | TGTGCCTGGAGCGAGGGACACCGCTCTGGTGGCTACACCTTC
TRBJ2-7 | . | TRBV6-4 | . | CAREGGAHEQYF | TGTGCCAGGGAGGGAGGAGCGCACGAGCAGTACTTC
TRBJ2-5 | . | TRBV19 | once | CASRYQAQETQYF | TGTGCCAGTAGATACCAGGCCCAAGAGACCCAGTACTTC
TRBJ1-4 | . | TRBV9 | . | CASSVEPGMTSTNEKLFF | TGTGCCAGCAGCGTAGAACCAGGGATGACCTCAACTAATGAAAAACTGTTTTTT
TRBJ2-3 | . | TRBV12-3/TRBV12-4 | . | CASRNSSTDTQYF | TGTGCCAGCAGAAACTCTAGCACAGATACGCAGTATTTT
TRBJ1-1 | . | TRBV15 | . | CASNSYQGISLGTEAFF | TGTGCCTCAAATTCTTACCAGGGTATCAGTTTGGGCACTGAAGCTTTCTTT
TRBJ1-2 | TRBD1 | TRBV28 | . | CASSTGGDNYGYTF | TGTGCCAGCAGTACAGGGGGCGATAACTATGGCTACACCTTC
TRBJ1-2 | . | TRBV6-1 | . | CASSEDPGQGYTF | TGTGCCAGCAGTGAAGATCCAGGGCAAGGCTACACCTTC
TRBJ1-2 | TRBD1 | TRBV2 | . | CASSGTGTGYTF | TGTGCCAGCAGTGGGACAGGGACCGGCTACACCTTC
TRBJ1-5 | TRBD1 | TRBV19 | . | CASSIGTGAGSNQPQHF | TGTGCCAGTAGTATAGGGACAGGCGCGGGAAGCAATCAGCCCCAGCATTTT
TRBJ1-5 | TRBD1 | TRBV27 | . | CASSFVGQGAGQPQHF | TGTGCCAGCAGTTTTGTGGGACAGGGGGCAGGCCAGCCCCAGCATTTT
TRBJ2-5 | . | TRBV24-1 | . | CATSATTGTQYF | TGTGCCACCAGTGCCACGACTGGGACCCAGTACTTC
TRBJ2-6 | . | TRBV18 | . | CASSAGTGANVLTF | TGTGCCAGCTCAGCAGGGACAGGGGCCAACGTCCTGACTTTC
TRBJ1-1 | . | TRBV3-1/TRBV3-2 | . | CASSSTVNTEAFF | TGTGCCAGCAGCTCCACAGTGAACACTGAAGCTTTCTTT
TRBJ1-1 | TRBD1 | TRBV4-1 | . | CASSQPGQPTEAFF | TGCGCCAGCAGCCAACCGGGACAGCCCACTGAAGCTTTCTTT
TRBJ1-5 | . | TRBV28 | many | CASSLNSQPQHF | TGTGCCAGCAGTTTAAACAGTCAGCCCCAGCATTTT
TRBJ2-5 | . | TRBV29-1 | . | CSLTRTGSKETQYF | TGCAGCTTAACTAGGACCGGGTCAAAAGAGACCCAGTACTTC
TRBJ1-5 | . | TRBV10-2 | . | CASRHGQNNQPQHF | TGCGCCAGCAGACACGGACAGAACAATCAGCCCCAGCATTTT
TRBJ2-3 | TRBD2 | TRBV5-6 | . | CASSGLGLAASTDTQYF | TGTGCCAGCAGCGGACTAGGACTAGCGGCTTCCACAGATACGCAGTATTTT
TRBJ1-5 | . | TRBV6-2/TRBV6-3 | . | CASSYSNRVNQPQHF | TGTGCCAGCAGTTACTCTAACAGGGTCAATCAGCCCCAGCATTTT
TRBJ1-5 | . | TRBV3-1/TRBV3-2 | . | CASSLNTQGNSNQPQHF | TGTGCCAGCAGCCTAAATACACAGGGAAATAGCAATCAGCCCCAGCATTTT
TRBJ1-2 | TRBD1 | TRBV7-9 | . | CASSVSGQAGYGYTF | TGTGCCAGCAGCGTCTCGGGACAGGCCGGATATGGCTACACCTTC
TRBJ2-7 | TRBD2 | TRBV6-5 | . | CASSRGGYEQYF | TGTGCCAGCAGTCGGGGGGGTTACGAGCAGTACTTC
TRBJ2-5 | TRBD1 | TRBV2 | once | CASRPRAQGAQETQYF | TGTGCCAGCAGACCAAGGGCCCAGGGGGCCCAAGAGACCCAGTACTTC
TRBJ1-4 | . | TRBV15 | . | CAVGQTATNEKLFF | TGTGCCGTCGGACAGACTGCAACTAATGAAAAACTGTTTTTT
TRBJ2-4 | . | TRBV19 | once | CASSILGGGENIQYF | TGTGCCAGTAGTATATTAGGGGGGGGCGAAAACATTCAGTACTTC
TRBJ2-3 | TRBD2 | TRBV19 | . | CASSMRGTSGRAGADTQYF | TGTGCCAGTAGTATGCGGGGGACTAGCGGGAGGGCCGGAGCAGATACGCAGTATTTT
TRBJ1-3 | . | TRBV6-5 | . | CASSYRGSSGNTIYF | TGTGCCAGCAGTTATCGGGGTTCCTCTGGAAACACCATATATTTT
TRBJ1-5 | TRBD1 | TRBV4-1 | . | CASSQAQFGTANQPQHF | TGCGCCAGCAGCCAAGCCCAGTTCGGGACAGCTAATCAGCCCCAGCATTTT